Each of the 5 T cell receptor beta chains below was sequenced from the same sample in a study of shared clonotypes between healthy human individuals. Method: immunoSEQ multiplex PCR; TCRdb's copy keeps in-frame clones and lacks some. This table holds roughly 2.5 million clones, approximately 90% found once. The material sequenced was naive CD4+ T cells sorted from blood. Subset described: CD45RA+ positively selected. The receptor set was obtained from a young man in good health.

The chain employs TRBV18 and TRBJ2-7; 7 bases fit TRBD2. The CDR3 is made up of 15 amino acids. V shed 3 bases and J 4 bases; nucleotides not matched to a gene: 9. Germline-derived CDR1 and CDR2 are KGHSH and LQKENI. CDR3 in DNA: TGTGCCAGCTCACCGTCACAGCGGGAAAGGTACGAGCAGTACTTC. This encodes CASSPSQRERYEQYF.

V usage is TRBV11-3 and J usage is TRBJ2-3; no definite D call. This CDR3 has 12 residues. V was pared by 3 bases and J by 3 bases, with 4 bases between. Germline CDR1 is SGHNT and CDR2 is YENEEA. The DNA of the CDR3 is TGTGCCAGCAGCTTTGGTACAGATACGCAGTATTTT. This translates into CASSFGTDTQYF.

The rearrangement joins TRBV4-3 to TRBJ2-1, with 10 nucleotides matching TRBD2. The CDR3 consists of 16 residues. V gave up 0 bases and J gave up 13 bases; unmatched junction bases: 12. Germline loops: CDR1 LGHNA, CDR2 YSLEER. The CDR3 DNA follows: TGCGCCAGCAGCCAAGACCTAGCGGGAGTGTATACTGACCAGTTCTTC. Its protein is CASSQDLAGVYTDQFF.

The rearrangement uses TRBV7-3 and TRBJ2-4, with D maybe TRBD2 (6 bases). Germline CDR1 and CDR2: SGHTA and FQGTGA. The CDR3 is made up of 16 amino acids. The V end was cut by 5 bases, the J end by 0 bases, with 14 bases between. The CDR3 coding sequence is TGTGCCAGCAGCCCAAACACGGGAGTAGCCAAAAACATTCAGTACTTC. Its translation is CASSPNTGVAKNIQYF.

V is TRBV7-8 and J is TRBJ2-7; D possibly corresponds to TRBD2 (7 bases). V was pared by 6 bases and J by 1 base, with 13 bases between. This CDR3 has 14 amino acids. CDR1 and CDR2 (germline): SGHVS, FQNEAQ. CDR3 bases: TGTGCCAGCAGAGTAGGGGGGGGATCCTACGAGCAGTACTTC. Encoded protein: CASRVGGGSYEQYF.